This T cell receptor beta chain is from a study of blood T cells in healthy people across ages. A second about 7 to 11 cycle PCR used barcoded and J-beta primers. TCRdb itself ran the 5' RACE reads through MiXCR, one entry per CDR3 protein. Of 1,100,000 or so distinct CDR3 sequences in the sample, 40% to 50% were seen once. A remark on this clonotype: The antigen remains unidentified.

No fewer than 5.5 micrograms of total RNA were isolated from every sample. Study results and caveats: Researchers judged that diversity estimates from one million T cells fell short of true values. A roughly linear fall in TCR beta diversity per million T cells was seen with increasing age.

The TCR originated in a woman in her fifties or sixties in good health. Sequencing used blood.

In DNA form, the CDR3 reads TGTGCCAGCAGCGGGACAGCCCAGGGTTCACCCCTCCACTTT. Translated, it gives CASSGTAQGSPLHF. The V gene is TRBV5-4, the J gene TRBJ1-6; 7 bases map to TRBD1. The junction had 7 bases not matched to a gene; V was cut back by 4 bases and J by 9 bases. CDR3 size: 14 residues. CDR1 and CDR2 (germline): SGHNT, YYREEE (reference sequence).